This T cell receptor (beta chain) is from a study of graft-versus-host responses after intestinal transplantation. Study results and limitations: GvH clones appeared in recipient marrow, some first in ileum or blood.

Turning to this clone: What it binds is not known.

The J segment lost 1 base and the V segment lost 5 bases, leaving 9 bases of the junction unmatched. The CDR3 spans 15 residues. CDR1 SGHRS and CDR2 YFSETQ come from the germline V gene. The repertoire was sequenced with immunoSEQ multiplex PCR; TCRdb's copy has only in-frame clones and lacks some. The sample has approximately 74,000 clones, about 92% seen once. The J gene is TRBJ2-7, the V gene TRBV5-1; 7 positions agree with TRBD1. The TCR comes from a human patient who received an intestinal transplant, so some T cells may come from the graft donor. The specimen comprised PBMCs, sampled 98 days after intestinal transplantation. CDR3 protein: CASRVLLDRSYEQYF. The DNA for the CDR3 is TGCGCCAGCAGAGTGCTATTGGACAGGTCCTACGAGCAGTACTTC.